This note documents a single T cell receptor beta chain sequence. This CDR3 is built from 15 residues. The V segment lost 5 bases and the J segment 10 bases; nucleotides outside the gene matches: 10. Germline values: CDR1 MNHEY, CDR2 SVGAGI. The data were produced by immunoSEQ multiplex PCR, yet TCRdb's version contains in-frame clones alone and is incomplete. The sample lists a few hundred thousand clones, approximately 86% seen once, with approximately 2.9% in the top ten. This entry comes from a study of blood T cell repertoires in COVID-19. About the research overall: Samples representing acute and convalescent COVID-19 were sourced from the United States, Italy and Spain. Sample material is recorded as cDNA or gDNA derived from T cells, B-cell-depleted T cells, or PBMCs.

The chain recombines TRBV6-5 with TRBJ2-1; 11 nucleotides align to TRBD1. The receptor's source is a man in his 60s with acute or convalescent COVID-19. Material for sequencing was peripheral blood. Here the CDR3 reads CASSQSGTGGGEQFF. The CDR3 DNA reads TGTGCCAGCAGTCAATCCGGGACAGGGGGAGGGGAGCAGTTCTTC.